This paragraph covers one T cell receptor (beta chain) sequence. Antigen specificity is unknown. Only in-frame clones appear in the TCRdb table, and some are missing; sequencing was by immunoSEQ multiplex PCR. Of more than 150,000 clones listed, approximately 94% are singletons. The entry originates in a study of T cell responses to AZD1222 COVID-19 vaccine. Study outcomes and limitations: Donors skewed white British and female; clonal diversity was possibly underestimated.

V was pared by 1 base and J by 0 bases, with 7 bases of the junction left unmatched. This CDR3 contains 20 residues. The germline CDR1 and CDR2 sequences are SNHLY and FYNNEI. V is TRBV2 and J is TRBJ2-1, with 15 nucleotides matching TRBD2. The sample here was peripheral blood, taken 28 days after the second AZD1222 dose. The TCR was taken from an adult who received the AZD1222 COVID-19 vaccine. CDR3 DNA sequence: TGTGCCAGCAGTGAAGTACAGAGGACTAGCGGGAGGGGCTCCTACAATGAGCAGTTCTTC. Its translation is CASSEVQRTSGRGSYNEQFF.